This TCR beta chain was documented in a study of vaccination effects on CD4 cells after COVID-19. Looking at the study overall: Following the second dose by a median of 72 days, the post-vaccine samples were obtained.

Whole-study findings and limits: At late timepoints after vaccination, vaccine- and infection-induced clones shrank markedly.

Within the ViraFEST assay, antigen-specific CD4+ T cells underwent expansion with viral peptide pools prior to sequencing. Upon completion of about eleven days in culture, CD4+ T cells were isolated. Subjects were given two BNT162b2 or mRNA-1273 vaccine doses. Replacing half the medium with IL-2 medium was done on days 3 and 7. J was trimmed by 4 bases and V by 0 bases; bases with no gene match: 8. The CDR3 totals 16 residues. The germline V gene has CDR1 LGHDT and CDR2 YNNKEL (reference sequence). Here immunoSEQ multiplex PCR was the method, and the copy in TCRdb shows in-frame clones only, minus some. The table lists about 72,000 clones, about 80% of them singletons. Concerning this clone itself: Its cognate antigen is unknown.

Material: CD4+ T cells from PBMCs cultured with HCoV-229E spike peptides, obtained after COVID-19 vaccination. The genes are TRBV3-1 (or the pseudogene TRBV3-2) and TRBJ1-2, with TRBD1 matching over 7 bases. This receptor was identified in a human donor who received a COVID-19 vaccine. The CDR3 DNA reads TGTGCCAGCAGCCAAGATCCGCAGGGGGTTGTCTATGGCTACACCTTC. This sequence encodes CASSQDPQGVVYGYTF.